These 21 T cell receptor beta chains originate from one sample sequenced in a study of shared clonotypes between healthy human individuals. The data were produced by immunoSEQ multiplex PCR, yet TCRdb's version contains in-frame clones alone and is incomplete. Seen here are around 2.3 million clones, more than 90% observed once, and the top ten hold approximately 0.13%. The sequenced sample was naive CD4+ T cells sorted from blood. Subset reported: CD45RA+ positively selected. All receptors come from a man aged 18 to 30 in good health.

This clone showed up just once. This chain uses TRBV18 with TRBJ1-4, with no clear D. The germline V gene has CDR1 KGHSH and CDR2 LQKENI. The CDR3 has 15 amino acids. Trimming removed 0 bases from V and 0 bases from J, with 5 bases in between. CDR3 nucleotide sequence: TGTGCCAGCTCACCACCGGATCCAACTAATGAAAAACTGTTTTTT. Translating it yields CASSPPDPTNEKLFF.

Notes on this clone: The same CDR3 is also encoded by other DNA sequences in this sample. This chain uses TRBV5-4 with TRBJ2-5; D unresolved. Germline V lookup: CDR1 SGHNT, CDR2 YYREEE (reference sequence). Trimming shortened V by 0 bases and J by 2 bases, and 5 bases separated the two germline ends. CDR3 length: 13 amino acids. The CDR3 is CASSLGGQETQYF. DNA of the CDR3: TGTGCCAGCAGCTTGGGGGGACAAGAGACCCAGTACTTC.

V gene TRBV5-1 combines with J gene TRBJ1-2; weak D call: TRBD1 (5 bases). This CDR3 spans 16 amino acids. Germline CDR1 reads SGHRS; CDR2 reads YFSETQ. Trimming removed 2 bases from V and 5 bases from J, with 19 bases in between. CDR3 sequence: CASSLWGTVAVYGYTF. The CDR3 DNA follows: TGCGCCAGCAGCTTATGGGGGACGGTCGCCGTTTATGGCTACACCTTC.

This sequence joins TRBV19 and TRBJ2-2, with a weak D call TRBD1 (5 bases). The CDR3 runs to 15 residues. Germline CDR1 reads LNHDA; CDR2 reads SQIVND (reference sequence). V lost 3 bases to trimming and J lost 1 base, with 9 bases between them. The CDR3 sequence is CASSIGHWNTGELFF. The DNA for the CDR3 is TGTGCCAGTAGTATCGGACACTGGAACACCGGGGAGCTGTTTTTT.

This sequence joins TRBV29-1 and TRBJ2-7, with 8 bases lining up with TRBD2. Trimming took 7 bases from V and 3 from J; bases not matched to a gene: 5. CDR3 length equals 12 residues. Germline CDR1 is SQVTM and CDR2 is ANQGSEA. The CDR3 DNA follows: TGCAGCGCCGCCGGGACTAGCTACGAGCAGTACTTC. It is translated as CSAAGTSYEQYF.

This chain joins TRBV7-2 and TRBJ1-1; TRBD1 aligns across 10 bases. Germline CDR1 and CDR2: SGHTA and FQGNSA. The J segment lost 4 bases and the V segment lost 5 bases, leaving 10 bases of the junction unmatched. CDR3 size: 16 residues. The CDR3 DNA is TGTGCCAGCAGCCCGGTAGCCGGGACAGGGGCCACTGAAGCTTTCTTT. Translating gives CASSPVAGTGATEAFF.

The chain links TRBV27 to TRBJ2-3; 7 bases match TRBD2. The CDR3 contains 17 residues. Germline V gives CDR1 MNHEY, CDR2 SMNVEV (reference sequence). With 5 bases clipped from V and 0 bases from J, the junction kept 11 bases outside the gene matches. The CDR3 spells CASSPLTSHTSTDTQYF. DNA of the CDR3: TGTGCCAGCAGTCCTTTGACTAGCCACACTAGCACAGATACGCAGTATTTT.

This clone was seen just once. The chain combines TRBV6-1 with TRBJ2-7; 10 bases map to TRBD1. The V gene's germline CDR1 is MNHNS and CDR2 SASEGT. There are 14 residues in the CDR3. V shed 4 bases, J shed 5 bases, and the junction held 5 bases outside the gene matches. CDR3 DNA sequence: TGTGCCAGCAGTGTCGAGACAGGGGGCAACGAGCAGTACTTC. This codes for CASSVETGGNEQYF.

The CDR3 DNA sequence: TGTGCCATCAGCTCGGGACAGGGTTTTATGAACACTGAAGCTTTCTTT. As protein: CAISSGQGFMNTEAFF. The rearrangement joins TRBV10-3 to TRBJ1-1; 9 nucleotides agree with TRBD1. The CDR3 length is 16 residues. The germline gives CDR1 ENHRY, CDR2 SYGVKD. With V trimmed by 6 bases and J by 0 bases, 8 bases remained unmatched.

This chain connects TRBV7-9 to TRBJ2-1; possible D gene TRBD2, 5 bases. The CDR3 has 17 residues. V was clipped by 4 bases and J by 1 base, with 17 bases between them. Germline-derived CDR1 and CDR2 are SEHNR and FQNEAQ (reference sequence). CDR3 nucleotide sequence: TGTGCCAGCAGCTCAAAGTTCAGTCCGGGGTCCTACAATGAGCAGTTCTTC. Its translation is CASSSKFSPGSYNEQFF.

A single count supports this clone. J is TRBJ2-6 and V is TRBV10-3; 8 nucleotides agree with TRBD1. CDR3 length equals 18 residues. The germline V gene has CDR1 ENHRY and CDR2 SYGVKD. The J segment lost 0 bases and the V segment lost 0 bases, leaving 4 bases of the junction unmatched. The CDR3 protein is CAISESGQVSSGANVLTF. The CDR3, as DNA: TGTGCCATCAGTGAGTCGGGACAGGTCAGCTCTGGGGCCAACGTCCTGACTTTC.

The gene calls are TRBV5-4 and TRBJ1-6; D is unclear. The V gene lost 5 bases and the J gene lost 0 bases, with 3 bases spanning the gap. Germline V gene data show CDR1 as SGHNT and CDR2 as YYREEE (reference sequence). The CDR3 sequence is 13 residues long. The CDR3 here is CASRSSYNSPLHF. CDR3 nucleotide sequence: TGTGCCAGCAGAAGCTCCTATAATTCACCCCTCCACTTT.

The sample holds one count of this clone. This chain uses TRBV20-1 with TRBJ2-1; D might be TRBD2 (6 bases). Germline V gene sequence: CDR1 DFQATT, CDR2 SNEGSKA (reference sequence). V was pared by 5 bases and J by 8 bases, with 10 bases between. The CDR3 is 11 amino acids. CDR3 sequence reads: CSALTSYEQFF. CDR3 sequence (DNA): TGCAGTGCTCTTACTAGCTATGAGCAGTTCTTC.

A word on this clone: Its ends do not fully match the called genes, so a read error is possible. The chain recombines TRBV7-9 with TRBJ1-4; 10 nucleotides line up with TRBD1. Germline V lookup: CDR1 SEHNR, CDR2 FQNEAQ (reference sequence). There are 12 residues in the CDR3. The CDR3 DNA sequence: TGTGCCAGCAGCCTAGGGGGGACAGGGGAGACTTTT. Encoded protein: CASSLGGTGETF.

The J gene is TRBJ1-2, the V gene TRBV29-1; D unresolved. The CDR3 sequence is 14 residues long. The germline CDR1 and CDR2 sequences are SQVTM and ANQGSEA. V dropped 2 bases and J dropped 3 bases, with 13 bases sitting between them. CDR3 DNA sequence: TGCAGCGTTGAACTTACAACTACGCACTATGGCTACACCTTC. Residues: CSVELTTTHYGYTF.

The rearrangement uses TRBV7-2 and TRBJ1-5; the D is unclear. Germline V gene sequence: CDR1 SGHTA, CDR2 FQGNSA. The CDR3 totals 14 residues. Trimming pared 1 base from V and 4 bases from J, leaving 8 bases between. CDR3 sequence reads: CASSLVPENQPQHF. As DNA, the CDR3 is TGTGCCAGCAGCTTAGTCCCGGAGAATCAGCCCCAGCATTTT.

The V call is TRBV10-3, the J call TRBJ2-1, with D possibly being TRBD2 (7 bases). The CDR3 has 12 residues. Trimming removed 4 bases from V and 9 bases from J, with 10 bases in between. CDR1 and CDR2 (germline): ENHRY, SYGVKD. CDR3 sequence reads: CAISGGGSEQFF. The DNA for the CDR3 is TGTGCCATCAGTGGGGGGGGCAGTGAGCAGTTCTTC.

The rearrangement uses TRBV5-4 and TRBJ2-3; perhaps D is TRBD1 or TRBD2 (6 bases each). Germline values: CDR1 SGHNT, CDR2 YYREEE (reference sequence). The V and J ends lost 5 bases and 3 bases respectively, with 16 bases between them. CDR3 length: 15 amino acids. The CDR3 sequence is CASRMGGLVTDTQYF. Written as DNA, the CDR3 is TGTGCCAGCAGAATGGGGGGCTTGGTGACAGATACGCAGTATTTT.

The chain uses TRBV5-1 and TRBJ2-7, with TRBD1 matching 9 bases. Germline values: CDR1 SGHRS, CDR2 YFSETQ. The J segment lost 0 bases and the V segment lost 3 bases, leaving 4 bases of the junction unmatched. This CDR3 is 15 amino acids long. The CDR3 DNA reads as TGCGCCAGCAGCTCGGACAGGGGAGCCTCCTACGAGCAGTACTTC. Protein: CASSSDRGASYEQYF.

This chain links TRBV29-1 with TRBJ1-1, with D possibly TRBD1 on 5 matching bases. Germline V gives CDR1 SQVTM, CDR2 ANQGSEA. The CDR3 consists of 14 residues. The germline V and J ends were trimmed by 6 bases and 5 bases, with 19 bases remaining between them. DNA of the CDR3: TGCAGCGTCCCAGATGGTGCAGGGTTGACTGAAGCTTTCTTT. This sequence encodes CSVPDGAGLTEAFF.

This sequence joins TRBV9 and TRBJ1-1; unclear D gene. This CDR3 region has 13 residues. Germline lookup yields CDR1 SGDLS and CDR2 YYNGEE. The V end lost 4 bases, the J end lost 3 bases, and 10 bases lay between the germline ends. CDR3 residues: CASSKDQHTEAFF. As DNA, the CDR3 is TGTGCCAGCAGCAAGGACCAACACACTGAAGCTTTCTTT. The complete variable domain, with remaining parts taken from reference TRBV9 and TRBJ1-1, reads DSGVTQTPKHLITATGQRVTLRCSPRSGDLSVYWYQQSLDQGLQFLIQYYNGEERAKGNILERFSAQQFPDLHSELNLSSLELGDSALYFCASSKDQHTEAFFGQGTRLTVV.